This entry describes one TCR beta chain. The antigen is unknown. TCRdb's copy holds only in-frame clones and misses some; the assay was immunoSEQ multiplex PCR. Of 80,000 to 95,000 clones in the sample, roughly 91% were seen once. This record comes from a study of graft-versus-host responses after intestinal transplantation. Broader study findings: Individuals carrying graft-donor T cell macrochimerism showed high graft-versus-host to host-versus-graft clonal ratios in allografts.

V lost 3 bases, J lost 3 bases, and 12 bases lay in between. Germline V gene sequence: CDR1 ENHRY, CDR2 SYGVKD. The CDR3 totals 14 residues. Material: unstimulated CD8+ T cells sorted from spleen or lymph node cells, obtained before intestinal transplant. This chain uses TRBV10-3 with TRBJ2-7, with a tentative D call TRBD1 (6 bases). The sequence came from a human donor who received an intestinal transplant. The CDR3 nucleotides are TGTGCCATCAGTGAACCCCAGGGGCGCTACGAGCAGTACTTC. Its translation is CAISEPQGRYEQYF.